This TCR beta chain derives from a study of OX40 agonist ivuxolimab in advanced cancers. Looking at the study overall: Partial responses occurred in Three dose-escalation patients, one with hepatocellular carcinoma and two with cutaneous melanoma.

Method: immunoSEQ multiplex PCR; TCRdb's copy keeps in-frame clones and lacks some. This sample has around 95,000 clones, with approximately 93% found just once. Notes on the study in general: Clonal expansion by week 6 occurred in CD4+ and CD8+ blood T cells (at 0.1 to 3.0 mg/kg). Compared with CD4+, CD8+ T cells on average had more expanded clones.

With respect to this clone: Its matching antigen is unknown.

This CDR3 spans 14 amino acids. Trimming removed 4 bases at V and 6 bases at J, with 15 bases between. The germline gives CDR1 MNHNS, CDR2 SASEGT. The source material was CD4+ or CD8+ T cells sorted from blood, sampled in a trial of the OX40 agonist ivuxolimab. This sequence joins TRBV6-1 and TRBJ1-1; TRBD1 might be the D (6 bases). The receptor's source is an adult with an advanced solid tumor such as melanoma, head and neck, liver or kidney cancer. Here the CDR3 DNA reads TGTGCCAGCAGTGGCCAGGGGTTCACCGCTGAAGCTTTCTTT. This translates into CASSGQGFTAEAFF.